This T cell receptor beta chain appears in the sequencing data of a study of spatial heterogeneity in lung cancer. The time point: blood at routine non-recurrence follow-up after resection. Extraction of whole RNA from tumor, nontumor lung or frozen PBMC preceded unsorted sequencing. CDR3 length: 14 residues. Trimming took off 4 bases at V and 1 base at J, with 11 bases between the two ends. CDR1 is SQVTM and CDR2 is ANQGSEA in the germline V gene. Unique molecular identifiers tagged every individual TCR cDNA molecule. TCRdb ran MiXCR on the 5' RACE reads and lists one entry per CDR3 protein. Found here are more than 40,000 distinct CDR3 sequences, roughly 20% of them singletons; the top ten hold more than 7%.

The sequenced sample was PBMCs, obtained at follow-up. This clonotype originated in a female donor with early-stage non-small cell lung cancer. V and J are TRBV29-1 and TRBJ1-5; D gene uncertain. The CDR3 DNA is TGCAGCGTTGTAGCCTCTGGGAGCAATCAGCCCCAGCATTTT. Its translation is CSVVASGSNQPQHF.